Presented here are 10 T cell receptor beta chains from one specimen sequenced in a study. One entry per CDR3 protein results from TCRdb running MiXCR on the 5' RACE reads. The table records about 64,000 distinct CDR3 sequences, approximately 23% of them present only once. Sequenced material: memory CD4+ T cells sorted from a lymph node. Subset reported: memory CD4+ T cells, CD4+CD45RO+CD25-. The origin of the receptors is a female donor with breast cancer.

By share of the sample, this clonotype is medium-sized. The CDR3 nucleotides read TGCGCCAGCAGCGCCCGGGACAGGGGAGGAACCGGGGAGCTGTTTTTT. It translates to CASSARDRGGTGELFF. The chain carries TRBV5-1 and TRBJ2-2; 10 positions match TRBD1. Per germline, CDR1 SGHRS and CDR2 YFSETQ. V trimming: 4 bases; J trimming: 5 bases; junction bases outside the gene matches: 8. The CDR3 length is 16 residues.

The V gene is TRBV12-3 or TRBV12-4, the J gene TRBJ1-1; 8 bases fit TRBD1. The CDR3 has 17 amino acids. J lost 0 bases, V lost 3 bases, and 9 bases had no gene match. CDR3 sequence (DNA): TGTGCCAGCAGTTTGCTCTCGGCAGGGGGCCTGAACACTGAAGCTTTCTTT. Protein sequence: CASSLLSAGGLNTEAFF.

Only a few counts were recorded for this clonotype. As DNA, the CDR3 is TGTGCCAGCAGCTTATGGTCGGACTTTGGCAATGAGCAGTTCTTC. It translates to CASSLWSDFGNEQFF. V and J are TRBV5-6 and TRBJ2-1, with D possibly being TRBD2 (5 bases). Trimming removed 2 bases from V and 6 bases from J, with 15 bases in between. The CDR3 spans 15 residues. Germline values: CDR1 SGHDT, CDR2 YYEEEE.

This rearrangement joins TRBV20-1 to TRBJ1-4, with 9 bases that match TRBD1. Germline CDR1 and CDR2: DFQATT and SNEGSKA (reference sequence). Trimming at V came to 4 bases and at J to 8 bases, leaving 5 bases not matched to a gene. There are 13 residues in the CDR3. The CDR3, as DNA: TGCAGTGCTAACCGGGACAGGGAGGAAAAACTGTTTTTT. Protein sequence: CSANRDREEKLFF.

The table lists this clonotype with a count of one. The CDR3 carries no conserved terminal phenylalanine or tryptophan, so it likely arises from a read error. The chain joins TRBV4-2 to TRBJ1-3; 7 positions match TRBD1. The CDR3 is 15 amino acids. CDR1 is LGHNA and CDR2 is YNFKEQ in the germline V gene. Trimming at V came to 6 bases and at J to 4 bases, leaving 9 bases not matched to a gene. The CDR3 sequence is CASSHLTGIGNTIYL. For the CDR3, the DNA is TGTGCCAGCAGTCACCTGACAGGGATAGGAAACACCATATATCTT.

The V and J genes are TRBV7-2 and TRBJ2-2, with 9 bases that match TRBD1. The trim removed 5 bases at V and 3 bases at J, leaving 4 bases unmatched. The CDR3 runs to 15 residues. Germline V gene sequence: CDR1 SGHTA, CDR2 FQGNSA. In DNA, the CDR3 is TGTGCCAGCAGCCCGCGGACAGGGGACACCGGGGAGCTGTTTTTT. Its translation: CASSPRTGDTGELFF.

About this clonotype: A much more abundant neighbour one base away suggests this may be a read error. The final CDR3 position lacks the conserved phenylalanine or tryptophan, pointing to a likely read error. CDR3 amino acids: CASSAHVGAVNTEAFY. The CDR3 bases are TGTGCCAGCAGCGCGCACGTGGGGGCAGTGAACACTGAAGCTTTCTAT. The V call is TRBV9, the J call TRBJ1-1; weak D call: TRBD1 (6 bases). CDR1 and CDR2 from the germline V gene are SGDLS and YYNGEE. The CDR3 sequence is 16 residues long. The ends were cut back, 3 bases at V and 0 bases at J, with 15 bases in the middle.

The chain carries TRBV6-2 or TRBV6-3 and TRBJ1-5; 7 bases align to TRBD1. V shed 8 bases, J shed 7 bases, and the junction held 11 bases outside the gene matches. The germline CDR1 and CDR2 sequences are MNHEY and SVGEGT. The CDR3 contains 14 residues. The CDR3 sequence: CASGSDREIQPQHF. The CDR3 nucleotides are TGTGCCAGCGGGTCTGACAGGGAAATCCAGCCCCAGCATTTT.

The chain uses TRBV6-5 and TRBJ1-2, with D tentatively TRBD1 (5 bases). CDR1 and CDR2 (germline): MNHEY, SVGAGI. This CDR3 is built from 14 residues. Trimming shortened V by 6 bases and J by 4 bases, and 15 bases separated the two germline ends. The CDR3 reads CASSPNRSRYGYTF. CDR3 DNA sequence: TGTGCCAGCAGCCCAAACAGGTCCCGCTATGGCTACACCTTC.

Only a few counts were recorded for this clonotype. V is TRBV6-2 or TRBV6-3 and J is TRBJ2-3, with TRBD1 as a possible D gene (5 bases). The germline V gene has CDR1 MNHEY and CDR2 SVGEGT. This CDR3 comprises 17 residues. Between the trimmed V and J ends, which lost 6 bases and 2 bases, there was a span of 21 bases. CDR3 amino acids: CASSDAVRAPLTDTQYF. CDR3 bases: TGTGCCAGCAGCGACGCGGTCAGGGCCCCCCTCACAGATACGCAGTATTTT.